The clone carrying this T cell receptor beta chain appeared many times. Antigen specificity is unknown. Unique molecular identifiers were incorporated during preparation of the TCRbeta library. TCRdb itself ran the PCR reads through MiXCR, one entry per CDR3 protein. The sample shows a few hundred thousand distinct CDR3 sequences, 13% of them seen only once. The sample comes from a study of T-cell reconstitution after alpha-beta-depleted transplantation in children. General study points: Among T cells one year after transplant, newly produced cells accounted for most counts and diversity. In patients about two months after transplant, alpha-beta T cells reportedly arose from several hundred expanded graft clones. It was surviving recipient T cells and thymic progenitors that gave some patients high TCRbeta diversity at day 60.

Looked up from germline, CDR1 is SQVTM and CDR2 is ANQGSEA. The CDR3 extends over 14 amino acids. J gave up 3 bases and V 1 base, and 4 bases lay outside the gene matches. J is TRBJ2-7 and V is TRBV29-1; TRBD2 aligns across 9 bases. The sequence came from a male patient younger than 18 who had a stem cell transplant for acute myeloid leukemia, so the T cells may come from the graft donor. The specimen was PBMCs, mostly from graft donor cells, collected 360 days after TCRalphabeta/CD19-depleted stem cell transplant. This chain's CDR3 is CSVEGNSGSYEQYF. The CDR3 DNA reads as TGCAGCGTTGAAGGAAATAGCGGGAGCTACGAGCAGTACTTC.